The 10 T cell receptor beta chains reported below all come from one sample, sequenced in a study of T cell repertoires in cytomegalovirus infection. A single record per CDR3 protein comes from TCRdb applying MiXCR to the reads. Of around 530,000 distinct CDR3 sequences detected, 16% appear once; the ten largest clones hold roughly a quarter. Source material: CD8+ T cells from PBMCs. Receptors originate from a human donor in good health (CMV status not recorded). Some clones in this sample may be carry-over from other donors' samples.

The CDR3 DNA is TGTGCCAGCAGACAAGACAGGGGGGACGCTTTCTTT. Amino acids: CASRQDRGDAFF. This chain links TRBV7-9 with TRBJ1-1, with 9 bases fitting TRBD1. CDR1 is SEHNR and CDR2 is FQNEAQ in the germline V gene (reference sequence). With 6 bases clipped from V and 11 bases from J, the junction kept 7 bases outside the gene matches. CDR3 length: 12 residues. Drawing the rest from reference TRBV7-9 and TRBJ1-1, the complete variable domain is DTGVSQNPRHKITKRGQNVTFRCDPISEHNRLYWYRQTLGQGPEFLTYFQNEAQLEKSRLLSDRFSAERPKGSFSTLEIQRTEQGDSAMYLCASRQDRGDAFFGQGTRLTVV.

The chain joins TRBV20-1 to TRBJ2-1, with D perhaps TRBD1 or TRBD2 (5 bases each). From germline, CDR1 is DFQATT and CDR2 SNEGSKA (reference sequence). The V gene lost 3 bases and the J gene lost 8 bases, with 11 bases spanning the gap. The CDR3 contains 12 residues. The CDR3 loop is CSARSGTDEQFF. For the CDR3, the DNA is TGCAGTGCTAGGTCTGGGACCGATGAGCAGTTCTTC.

The genes are TRBV20-1 and TRBJ2-1; 7 bases map to TRBD1. CDR3 length: 12 residues. The germline V gene encodes CDR1 DFQATT and CDR2 SNEGSKA (reference sequence). Trimming at V came to 3 bases and at J to 5 bases, leaving 1 base not matched to a gene. The CDR3 DNA sequence: TGCAGTGCTAGGGGGACAGACAATGAGCAGTTCTTC. It specifies CSARGTDNEQFF.

The chain links TRBV9 to TRBJ2-3; D is unresolved. Trimming shortened V by 5 bases and J by 2 bases, and 12 bases separated the two germline ends. The V gene's germline CDR1 is SGDLS and CDR2 YYNGEE. The CDR3 is 14 amino acids. DNA for the CDR3: TGTGCCAGCAGGGGGAAAGGATTCACAGATACGCAGTATTTT. It is translated as CASRGKGFTDTQYF.

The genes are TRBV29-1 and TRBJ2-1, with 12 bases identical to TRBD2. The CDR3 is made up of 15 amino acids. The junction had 6 bases not matched to a gene; V was cut back by 3 bases and J by 6 bases. CDR1 is SQVTM, CDR2 ANQGSEA, per germline. CDR3 amino acids: CSVEPGLAGLNEQFF. For the CDR3, the DNA is TGCAGCGTTGAGCCGGGACTAGCGGGCCTCAATGAGCAGTTCTTC.

This clonotype was counted ten times or more. This chain links TRBV27 with TRBJ1-5; TRBD1 matches 10 bases. The CDR3 consists of 14 residues. The germline CDR1 and CDR2 sequences are MNHEY and SMNVEV (reference sequence). Trimming took 5 bases from V and 6 from J; bases not matched to a gene: 4. Written as DNA, the CDR3 is TGTGCCAGCAGTCCCGGGACAGGGGCTCAGCCCCAGCATTTT. This codes for CASSPGTGAQPQHF.

The chain uses TRBV24-1 and TRBJ2-1; maybe TRBD2 (5 bases). Germline values: CDR1 KGHDR, CDR2 SFDVKD. Trimming took 12 bases from V and 0 from J, leaving 14 bases between them. The CDR3 is made up of 14 amino acids. CDR3 amino acids: CAVPRETSYNEQFF. DNA for the CDR3: TGTGCCGTACCCCGGGAAACCTCCTACAATGAGCAGTTCTTC.

The table lists this clonotype with many counts. The gene calls are TRBV7-9 and TRBJ1-2; a weak D match, TRBD1 (6 bases). The V and J ends lost 7 bases and 8 bases respectively, with 20 bases between them. CDR3 length: 14 amino acids. CDR1 and CDR2 from the germline V gene are SEHNR and FQNEAQ (reference sequence). CDR3: CASNRVGLSDGYTF. The CDR3 DNA reads as TGTGCCAGCAACAGGGTTGGCCTATCCGACGGCTACACCTTC.

This clonotype was observed a handful of times. The chain is built from TRBV15 and TRBJ1-2; D gene uncertain. This CDR3 has 17 amino acids. The germline V gene encodes CDR1 LNHNV and CDR2 YYDKDF (reference sequence). V was trimmed by 1 base and J by 0 bases, leaving 15 bases between them. The CDR3 reads CATSRAGPGWANYGYTF. The CDR3 region has the DNA TGTGCCACCAGCAGAGCTGGACCCGGTTGGGCTAACTATGGCTACACCTTC.

This clonotype was seen a few times. The chain is built from TRBV5-1 and TRBJ1-1, with a tentative D call TRBD1 (5 bases). Germline lookup yields CDR1 SGHRS and CDR2 YFSETQ. Trimming removed 6 bases at V and 1 base at J, with 7 bases between. The CDR3 consists of 12 residues. The CDR3 sequence is CASKGRNTEAFF. The DNA for the CDR3 is TGCGCCAGCAAGGGGAGGAACACTGAAGCTTTCTTT.